This passage covers 7 T cell receptor beta chains from one sample sequenced in a study of OX40 agonist ivuxolimab in advanced cancers. Clones were sequenced by immunoSEQ multiplex PCR, and TCRdb holds only the in-frame ones, with some missing. The sample has tens of thousands of clones; roughly 90% are singletons. The sample consisted of CD4+ or CD8+ T cells sorted from blood, taken in a trial of the OX40 agonist ivuxolimab. The receptors stem from an adult with an advanced solid tumor such as melanoma, head and neck, liver or kidney cancer.

The chain uses TRBV7-2 and TRBJ2-5; TRBD1 matches at 11 bases. The J segment lost 5 bases and the V segment lost 5 bases, leaving 4 bases of the junction unmatched. The CDR3 consists of 14 residues. From germline, CDR1 is SGHTA and CDR2 FQGNSA. The CDR3 reads CASSVGQGGETQYF. CDR3 in DNA: TGTGCCAGCAGCGTGGGACAGGGGGGGGAGACCCAGTACTTC.

In this sample, this clone turned up once. This chain joins TRBV5-1 and TRBJ2-2; 9 bases align to TRBD2. Trimming removed 4 bases from V and 5 bases from J; junction bases left unmatched: 6. Germline V gives CDR1 SGHRS, CDR2 YFSETQ. This CDR3 comprises 15 residues. CDR3 region: CASSLSGRETGELFF. CDR3 sequence (DNA): TGCGCCAGCAGCCTTAGCGGGAGAGAGACCGGGGAGCTGTTTTTT.

The chain uses TRBV5-6 and TRBJ2-2, with D uncertain. The ends were cut back, 3 bases at V and 6 bases at J, with 12 bases in the middle. Germline V gives CDR1 SGHDT, CDR2 YYEEEE. CDR3 length: 14 residues. CDR3 residues: CASSYSPLAGELFF. CDR3 sequence (DNA): TGTGCCAGCAGCTACAGCCCCCTTGCCGGGGAGCTGTTTTTT. The full variable domain, completed using reference TRBV5-6 and TRBJ2-2, is DAGVTQSPTHLIKTRGQQVTLRCSPKSGHDTVSWYQQALGQGPQFIFQYYEEEERQRGNFPDRFSGHQFPNYSSELNVNALLLGDSALYLCASSYSPLAGELFFGEGSRLTVL.

This clone was seen a few times. This chain uses TRBV19 with TRBJ2-1, with TRBD2 matching over 12 bases. Germline values: CDR1 LNHDA, CDR2 SQIVND (reference sequence). The CDR3 length is 15 residues. The V gene end was trimmed by 5 bases and the J gene end by 12 bases; junction bases not matched to a gene: 11. The CDR3 region is CASSLGLAGSGGQFF. The CDR3 DNA is TGTGCCAGTAGTCTCGGACTAGCGGGATCTGGTGGGCAGTTCTTC.

The J gene is TRBJ2-3, the V gene TRBV5-1; possible D gene TRBD2, 6 bases. The germline gives CDR1 SGHRS, CDR2 YFSETQ. The CDR3 loop spans 15 amino acids. The ends were cut back, 1 base at V and 1 base at J, with 10 bases in the middle. The CDR3 loop is CASSLTASGTDTQYF. The CDR3 nucleotides are TGCGCCAGCAGCTTGACGGCTAGCGGCACAGATACGCAGTATTTT.

This clone was seen just once. The chain uses TRBV18 and TRBJ2-5; a possible D gene is TRBD2 (5 bases). CDR3 length: 15 residues. Germline CDR1 reads KGHSH; CDR2 reads LQKENI. V lost 1 base and J lost 1, with 10 bases in between. For the CDR3, the DNA is TGTGCCAGCTCACCACGTGAGGGCCCCCAAGAGACCCAGTACTTC. Amino acids: CASSPREGPQETQYF. The whole variable domain, filled in from reference TRBV18 and TRBJ2-5, reads NAGVMQNPRHLVRRRGQEARLRCSPMKGHSHVYWYRQLPEEGLKFMVYLQKENIIDESGMPKERFSAEFPKEGPSILRIQQVVRGDSAAYFCASSPREGPQETQYFGPGTRLLVL.

The CDR3 DNA is TGTGCCAGCTCACCACCGGAGGGAGGGGACTCCTACAATGAGCAGTTCTTC. This sequence encodes CASSPPEGGDSYNEQFF. The chain joins TRBV18 to TRBJ2-1; TRBD2 agrees at 7 bases. Germline V gene sequence: CDR1 KGHSH, CDR2 LQKENI. The CDR3 is 17 residues long. Trimming removed 0 bases from V and 0 bases from J; junction bases left unmatched: 5.